This record covers a single T cell receptor beta chain. The specificity of this receptor is unknown. Base-call qualities are not available, and no considerably larger clone is one nucleotide away. The immunoSEQ Assay, a bias-controlled multiplex PCR, was used to amplify TCRbeta CDR3 regions from genomic DNA. As for the authors' bioinformatics: Within the assay, amplification of reference gene primers was used to estimate how many nucleated cells each sample contained. To quantify the absolute abundance of each unique TCRbeta CDR3 rearrangement, sequence reads were collapsed and filtered. Productive Simpson clonality was computed per sample as the square root of Simpson's diversity index over productive rearrangements. TCRdb's version of the immuneACCESS table is confined to in-frame rearrangements and falls short of the full clone set. An unresolved V gene accounts for under half of the shortfall where checked; the remainder is of unknown origin. D and trimming were read from the DNA, whereas the V and J calls and clone size are those reported in that table. The sample has some 290,000 clones on record, around nine tenths of them singletons. In total, the top ten clones hold approximately 10% of the sample.

Reading from cysteine to phenylalanine, the CDR3 counts 13 amino acids. This entry keeps only the CDR3 DNA: 39 bases, framed from base 1. At one collaborating source in Seattle, patients were enrolled during active infection and were followed longitudinally through the course of disease. Collaborating institutions collected whole blood in K2EDTA tubes following their own protocols. For TCRbeta analysis, collaborators shipped samples in one of three forms: frozen whole blood, isolated PBMCs, or DNA extracted from either of those sample types. These data originate in a study of blood T cell repertoires in COVID-19 (dated by TCRdb to 2020 to 2021). Turning to the overall study: Samples covering the acute and convalescent phases of COVID-19 were provided by collaborators in the United States, Italy and Spain. The material from the prospective study consisted of cDNA or gDNA derived from T cells, B-cell-depleted T cells, or PBMCs. Subjects who had been exposed to COVID-19, were actively infected with it, or had recovered from it provided the deeply sampled blood TCRbeta repertoires that made up the dataset. The repertoires were released in a freely available public database intended as a resource for research on the immune response to SARS-CoV-2. The samples were drawn from the first 160 participants of the ongoing ImmuneRACE study and from 1,254 subjects provided by 6 global collaborators. Nearly every sample came with metadata listing a de-identified subject ID, COVID-19 status, age in years and sex. Where HLA class I and class II types were available, the types were taken from metadata supplied by the sample provider, not from assay-based typing. General findings and caveats noted by the study authors: How much clinical and demographic metadata was included differed by source and by participant, and the metadata was provided uncurated.

Input material: peripheral blood. The V and J genes are TRBV1 and TRBJ2-1; TRBD2 is the table's D call and was not checked against the DNA. TRBV1 constitutes a pseudogene. The clonotype was recovered from a woman under 40 with COVID-19, enrolled during active disease. This receptor has the CDR3 CTSSQGLEDEQFF. At the DNA level, the sequence is TGCACCAGCAGCCAAGGATTGGAGGATGAGCAGTTCTTC.